Shown below are 15 T cell receptor beta chains from a single sample sequenced in a study of Graves' ophthalmopathy and Graves' hyperthyroidism. Amplified TCR beta CDR3 regions were obtained using RNA transcripts as template. RT-PCR with HTBI primers came first, then second-round multiplex PCR. Via MiXCR, TCRdb re-called the multiplex PCR reads, giving one row per CDR3 protein. The sample carries about 740,000 distinct CDR3 sequences, roughly two fifths recorded once. The sample was peripheral blood. The receptors stem from an adult man with Graves' ophthalmopathy.

In this sample, this clonotype turned up a few times. The CDR3 DNA follows: TGCAGTGCTAGGAAGTTCGCGGGAAACATTCTTCAAGAGACCCAGTACTTC. Protein sequence: CSARKFAGNILQETQYF. V is TRBV20-1 and J is TRBJ2-5; D may be TRBD2 (6 bases). From germline, CDR1 is DFQATT and CDR2 SNEGSKA (reference sequence). V dropped 3 bases and J dropped 2 bases, with 22 bases sitting between them. The CDR3 consists of 17 residues.

CDR3 DNA: TGTGCCAGCAGCTCCCATACAGGGAACACTGAAGCTTTCTTT. It encodes CASSSHTGNTEAFF. This chain joins TRBV5-4 and TRBJ1-1; D possibly corresponds to TRBD1 (5 bases). Germline values: CDR1 SGHNT, CDR2 YYREEE (reference sequence). CDR3 length: 14 residues. V dropped 3 bases and J dropped 1 base, with 10 bases sitting between them.

There are many counts of this clonotype. The chain links TRBV6-4 to TRBJ1-2, with TRBD1 identical over 9 bases. Per the germline V gene, CDR1 is MRHNA and CDR2 is SNTAGT. The CDR3 sequence is 15 residues long. Germline trimming cut 5 bases from V and 5 bases from J; bases unmatched to any gene: 9. CDR3 in amino acids: CASSPSWTGVYGYTF. In DNA form, the CDR3 reads TGTGCCAGCAGTCCAAGCTGGACAGGGGTTTATGGCTACACCTTC.

This clonotype was observed once. J is TRBJ1-2 and V is TRBV7-2; D is perhaps TRBD1 (5 bases). The CDR3 has 13 amino acids. V was clipped by 5 bases and J by 4 bases, with 11 bases between them. CDR1 and CDR2 from the germline V gene are SGHTA and FQGNSA. CDR3 sequence (DNA): TGTGCCAGCAGCACGACAGAAGGCTATGGCTACACCTTC. This codes for CASSTTEGYGYTF.

The chain uses TRBV7-8 and TRBJ2-7, with TRBD1 matching 8 bases. J was trimmed by 5 bases and V by 5 bases; bases with no gene match: 5. CDR3 length: 13 residues. Germline lookup yields CDR1 SGHVS and CDR2 FQNEAQ. CDR3 DNA: TGTGCCAGCAGCCCCCGGACAGGGAACGAGCAGTACTTC. Its protein is CASSPRTGNEQYF. Full variable domain (outside the CDR3, taken from reference TRBV7-8 and TRBJ2-7): GAGVSQSPRYKVAKRGQDVALRCDPISGHVSLFWYQQALGQGPEFLTYFQNEAQLDKSGLPSDRFFAERPEGSVSTLKIQRTQQEDSAVYLCASSPRTGNEQYFGPGTRLTVT.

In regard to this clonotype: A junction end diverges from the germline sequence, so it may reflect a read error. This chain connects TRBV9 to TRBJ2-7; 7 nucleotides agree with TRBD2. Germline loops: CDR1 SGDLS, CDR2 YYNGEE. There are 11 residues in the CDR3. CDR3 loop: CASSGTSVPSF. Written as DNA, the CDR3 is TGTGCCAGCAGTGGCACTAGCGTGCCGAGCTTC.

The chain employs TRBV15 and TRBJ1-5; D is ambiguous. Per germline, CDR1 LNHNV and CDR2 YYDKDF (reference sequence). CDR3 length: 17 amino acids. V lost 3 bases and J lost 5, with 20 bases in between. DNA for the CDR3: TGTGCCACCAGCAGCTTGGCCGACGTTGGACCCCATCAGCCCCAGCATTTT. Its translation: CATSSLADVGPHQPQHF.

Notes on this clonotype: A far larger clone is one nucleotide away, so this likely arose from a read error. The chain is built from TRBV20-1 and TRBJ1-5; maybe TRBD1 (6 bases). The CDR3 spans 12 residues. CDR1 is DFQATT and CDR2 is SNEGSKA in the germline V gene (reference sequence). The CDR3 loop reads CSTRGGNQPQHF. In nucleotides, the CDR3 is TGCAGTACTAGGGGGGGAAATCAGCCCCAGCATTTT.

This clonotype was picked up a small number of times. The J gene is TRBJ2-7, the V gene TRBV2, with TRBD1 identical over 9 bases. The length of the CDR3 is 12 residues. V gave up 6 bases and J gave up 6 bases; unmatched junction bases: 3. Looked up from germline, CDR1 is SNHLY and CDR2 is FYNNEI. The CDR3 is CASSGDRVEQYF. Written as DNA, the CDR3 is TGTGCCAGCAGCGGGGACAGGGTCGAGCAGTACTTC.

This chain connects TRBV24-1 to TRBJ1-1; weak D call: TRBD1 (6 bases). V lost 2 bases to trimming and J lost 1 base, with 7 bases between them. CDR3 length: 14 amino acids. Per germline, CDR1 KGHDR and CDR2 SFDVKD. DNA for the CDR3: TGTGCCACCAGTGATTCGGACAGGAACACTGAAGCTTTCTTT. It encodes CATSDSDRNTEAFF.

This CDR3 reads CASTQGGQGNTGELFF. The CDR3 DNA reads TGTGCCAGCACCCAAGGGGGACAGGGGAACACCGGGGAGCTGTTTTTT. The V call is TRBV7-2, the J call TRBJ2-2, with 9 positions matching TRBD1. The J segment lost 1 base and the V segment lost 7 bases, leaving 7 bases of the junction unmatched. The CDR3 spans 16 residues. Germline V CDR1 and CDR2: SGHTA, FQGNSA.

J is TRBJ1-4 and V is TRBV9; 7 bases fit TRBD1. Per germline, CDR1 SGDLS and CDR2 YYNGEE. V shed 6 bases and J 8 bases; nucleotides not matched to a gene: 10. The CDR3 contains 14 residues. The CDR3 sequence: CASTQGTEGEKLFF. The DNA for the CDR3 is TGTGCCAGCACCCAGGGGACAGAAGGAGAAAAACTGTTTTTT.

This clonotype was observed a handful of times. The V gene is TRBV7-9, the J gene TRBJ1-5, with TRBD1 as a possible D gene (6 bases). The CDR3 sequence is 18 residues long. Trimming took 3 bases from V and 0 from J, leaving 18 bases between them. The germline V gene encodes CDR1 SEHNR and CDR2 FQNEAQ (reference sequence). CDR3 amino acids: CASSLRAGYRDSNQPQHF. The CDR3 coding sequence is TGTGCCAGCAGCTTGAGGGCGGGGTACAGGGATAGCAATCAGCCCCAGCATTTT. Using reference TRBV7-9 and TRBJ1-5 for the parts outside the CDR3, the full variable domain is DTGVSQNPRHKITKRGQNVTFRCDPISEHNRLYWYRQTLGQGPEFLTYFQNEAQLEKSRLLSDRFSAERPKGSFSTLEIQRTEQGDSAMYLCASSLRAGYRDSNQPQHFGDGTRLSIL.

This clonotype was recorded many times. This chain connects TRBV5-6 to TRBJ2-5; D tentatively reads TRBD1 or TRBD2 (6 bases each). The length of the CDR3 is 15 residues. V lost 4 bases to trimming and J lost 5 bases, with 18 bases between them. Germline CDR1 and CDR2: SGHDT and YYEEEE. The chain's CDR3 is CASSKITGAGETQYF. As DNA, the CDR3 is TGTGCCAGCAGCAAGATAACGGGGGCAGGGGAGACCCAGTACTTC.

The chain uses TRBV7-2 and TRBJ1-6, with D hard to call. The V gene's germline CDR1 is SGHTA and CDR2 FQGNSA. CDR3 length: 13 amino acids. V gave up 5 bases and J gave up 11 bases, with 13 bases separating them. DNA of the CDR3: TGTGCCAGCAGCGCGACACCTCCTCCACCCCTCCACTTT. It encodes CASSATPPPPLHF.